This T cell receptor (beta chain) was recovered during a study of shared clonotypes between healthy human individuals. The assay was immunoSEQ multiplex PCR, and TCRdb's table has in-frame clones only and misses some. The sample contains hundreds of thousands of clones, more than 70% of which appear only once. Germline-derived CDR1 and CDR2 are SGHNT and YYREEE (reference sequence). The germline V and J ends were trimmed by 0 bases and 0 bases, with 16 bases remaining between them. The CDR3 consists of 17 residues. The chain joins TRBV5-4 to TRBJ2-7; TRBD2 might be the D (6 bases). The TCR sequence derives from a woman aged 30 to 39 in good health. The sequenced sample was memory CD4+ T cells sorted from blood. As for subset: CD45RA-negative fraction. The CDR3 region is CASSLVSGVRSSYEQYF. CDR3 nucleotide sequence: TGTGCCAGCAGCTTGGTGTCGGGAGTTAGGAGCTCCTACGAGCAGTACTTC.